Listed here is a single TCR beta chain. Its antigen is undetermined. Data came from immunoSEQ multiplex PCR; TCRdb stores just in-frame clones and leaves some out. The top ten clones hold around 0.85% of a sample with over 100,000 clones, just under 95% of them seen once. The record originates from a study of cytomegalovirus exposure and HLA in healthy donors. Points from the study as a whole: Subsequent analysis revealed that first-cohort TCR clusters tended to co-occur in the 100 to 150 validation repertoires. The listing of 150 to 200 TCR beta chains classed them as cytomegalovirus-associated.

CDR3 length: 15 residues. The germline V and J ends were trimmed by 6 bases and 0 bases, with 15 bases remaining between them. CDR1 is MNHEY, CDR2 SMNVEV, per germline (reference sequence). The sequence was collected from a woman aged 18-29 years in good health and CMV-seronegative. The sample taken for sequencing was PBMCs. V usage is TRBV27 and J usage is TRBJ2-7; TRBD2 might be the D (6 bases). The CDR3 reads CASRASGLSSYEQYF. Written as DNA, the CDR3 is TGTGCCAGCAGAGCAAGCGGGTTGAGCTCCTACGAGCAGTACTTC.